A selection of T cell receptor beta chains follows, all from one sample in a study of T-cell memory formation after mild COVID-19. TCRdb re-called the 5' RACE reads through MiXCR, storing one row per CDR3 protein. In the table there are some 440,000 distinct CDR3 sequences, around 27% of which are singletons. The sequenced sample was PBMCs or a T cell subset sorted from them (not recorded which). Receptors were obtained from an adult woman who had mild COVID-19 (a few samples of this study predate the infection). Cell type and time point are not known. CDR3s include the opening cysteine and the closing phenylalanine or tryptophan. D genes are given only for firm matches. Expanded clones get a size class; other rows say once, few or many, or leave the size out.

clone_size	v_call	j_call	d_call	cdr3_aa	cdr3_nt
-	TRBV9	TRBJ2-7	TRBD1	CASSVAGTVSYEQYF	TGTGCCAGCAGCGTAGCCGGGACAGTCTCATACGAGCAGTACTTC
few	TRBV10-3	TRBJ1-6	TRBD1	CAARTGSYNSPLHF	TGTGCCGCCCGGACAGGGTCCTATAATTCACCCCTCCACTTT
-	TRBV5-1	TRBJ1-3	-	CASSLEVGNTIYF	TGCGCCAGCAGCTTGGAAGTTGGAAACACCATATATTTT
-	TRBV7-3	TRBJ2-1	-	CASSLQGGWYNEQFF	TGTGCCAGCAGCCTCCAGGGGGGCTGGTACAATGAGCAGTTCTTC
few	TRBV21-1	TRBJ2-4	-	CASSKDSQGDIQYF	TGTGCCAGCAGCAAAGACTCACAGGGAGACATTCAGTACTTC
-	TRBV19	TRBJ1-2	-	CASSRGYGYTF	TGTGCCAGTTCACGAGGCTATGGCTACACCTTC
-	TRBV12-5	TRBJ2-1	TRBD2	CASGLGWVTSPDEQFF	TGTGCTAGTGGTTTGGGCTGGGTGACTAGCCCGGATGAGCAGTTCTTC
-	TRBV6-5	TRBJ2-2	TRBD2	CASSYSSGGAEWSGELFF	TGTGCCAGCAGTTACTCTAGCGGGGGGGCCGAGTGGTCCGGGGAGCTGTTTTTT
many	TRBV5-1	TRBJ2-1	-	CASSLSSSEQFF	TGCGCCAGCAGCTTGTCTTCTAGTGAGCAGTTCTTC
few	TRBV7-6	TRBJ2-7	-	CASSLIPWERPYEQYF	TGTGCCAGCAGCTTAATTCCGTGGGAGCGGCCCTACGAGCAGTACTTC
few	TRBV7-9	TRBJ2-7	TRBD1	CASSPRDSGMYEQYF	TGTGCCAGCAGCCCCCGGGACAGCGGAATGTACGAGCAGTACTTC
few	TRBV23-1	TRBJ2-7	TRBD1	CASSYRGTYEQYF	TGCGCCAGCAGTTACAGGGGAACCTACGAGCAGTACTTC
few	TRBV9	TRBJ2-3	TRBD2	CASSVQAGGLPRDTQYF	TGTGCCAGCAGCGTTCAGGCGGGGGGGCTACCACGAGATACGCAGTATTTT
few	TRBV9	TRBJ2-7	-	CASSVAGSYEQYF	TGTGCCAGCAGCGTAGCGGGCAGCTACGAGCAGTACTTC
few	TRBV6-5	TRBJ2-7	TRBD1	CASSGQGANEQYF	TGTGCCAGCAGTGGACAGGGGGCCAACGAGCAGTACTTC
few	TRBV4-2	TRBJ2-3	-	CASSQFWGVSTDTQYF	TGTGCCAGCAGCCAGTTTTGGGGGGTCTCCACAGATACGCAGTATTTT
-	TRBV7-9	TRBJ2-2	-	CASSSVLGTGELFF	TGTGCCAGCAGCTCCGTACTGGGCACCGGGGAGCTGTTTTTT
many	TRBV7-2	TRBJ2-7	TRBD2	CASSRIAGVIHEQYF	TGTGCCAGCAGCCGAATAGCGGGAGTCATCCACGAGCAGTACTTC
few	TRBV7-9	TRBJ2-5	-	CASSFPIAGNQETQYF	TGTGCCAGCAGCTTCCCCATTGCGGGGAATCAAGAGACCCAGTACTTC
-	TRBV5-6	TRBJ2-7	TRBD1	CASSLGQGYNEQYF	TGTGCCAGCAGCTTGGGACAGGGGTACAACGAGCAGTACTTC
-	TRBV4-2	TRBJ2-7	TRBD1	CASSPGTGEQYF	TGTGCCAGCAGCCCCGGGACAGGCGAGCAGTACTTC
-	TRBV29-1	TRBJ1-1	-	CSVEDTGPTEAFF	TGCAGCGTTGAAGATACAGGACCTACTGAAGCTTTCTTT
-	TRBV29-1	TRBJ2-3	-	CSVEDGSWDTQYF	TGCAGCGTTGAAGATGGGAGTTGGGATACGCAGTATTTT
-	TRBV7-8	TRBJ2-7	-	CASSLPQETYEQYF	TGTGCCAGCAGCTTACCACAGGAGACCTACGAGCAGTACTTC